The rows below give T cell receptor beta chains drawn from one sample of a study of T cells in Graves' hyperthyroidism and ophthalmopathy. TCRdb re-analysed the multiplex PCR reads in MiXCR, keeping a single row per CDR3 protein. The sample holds almost 350,000 distinct CDR3 sequences, roughly 20% seen once. Material for sequencing was blood. These receptors were taken from a woman aged 35 to 49 with Graves' ophthalmopathy. Both conserved end residues are part of each CDR3. D genes are given only for firm matches. Rows may omit the clone size; those that give it use once, few, many or a size class.

abundance	v_gene	j_gene	d_gene	CDR3nt	CDR3aa
NA	TRBV15	TRBJ2-7	TRBD2	TGTGCCACCAGCAGAACGCCGGGACTAGCGGGGTCCTACGAGCAGTACTTC	CATSRTPGLAGSYEQYF
many	TRBV30	TRBJ2-6	NA	TGTGCCTACCGATCCCCAGGGGCTGGGGCCAACGTCCTGACTTTC	CAYRSPGAGANVLTF
many	TRBV6-1	TRBJ1-5	TRBD1	TGTGCCAGCATTGACAGGGGGCCCTTCAATCAGCCCCAGCATTTT	CASIDRGPFNQPQHF
many	TRBV7-3	TRBJ1-2	NA	TGTGCCAGCAGCTTAGACAGCCACTTCTATGGCTACACCTTC	CASSLDSHFYGYTF
many	TRBV11-2	TRBJ2-7	NA	TGTGCCAGCAGTACAACAGGGTCCGAGGAGTCCTACGAGCAGTACTTC	CASSTTGSEESYEQYF
NA	TRBV3-1	TRBJ2-7	TRBD2	TGTGCCAGCAGCCTGAGGACTAGCGGGAGCGCCGAGCAGTACTTC	CASSLRTSGSAEQYF
many	TRBV5-1	TRBJ2-7	TRBD2	TGCGCCAGCCAGGGCGGGAGGGTTCGCCCCTACGAGCAGTACTTC	CASQGGRVRPYEQYF
many	TRBV6-5	TRBJ1-1	NA	TGTGCCAGCAGTTACAGTAGGGGGGGAGCTGAAGCTTTCTTT	CASSYSRGGAEAFF
many	TRBV3-1	TRBJ1-1	NA	TGTGCCAGCAGCCAAAAAGGGTGGGAGCCTAACACTGAAGCTTTCTTT	CASSQKGWEPNTEAFF
many	TRBV20-1	TRBJ2-7	TRBD2	TGCAGTGCTAGCCCCCCCCGGACTAGCGGGAGCTACGAGCAGTACTTC	CSASPPRTSGSYEQYF
many	TRBV24-1	TRBJ2-5	TRBD1	TGTGCCACCAGTGATTCCTCGGGGACAGGGCTACAAGAGACCCAGTACTTC	CATSDSSGTGLQETQYF
many	TRBV19	TRBJ1-2	NA	TGTGCCAGTAGTTCAATGCGGGCAAACTATGGCTACACCTTC	CASSSMRANYGYTF
many	TRBV28	TRBJ1-5	NA	TGTGCCAGCAGTCCCGTTGGCAGGGAAGATCAGCCCCAGCATTTT	CASSPVGREDQPQHF
NA	TRBV20-1	TRBJ2-7	NA	TGCAGTGCTAGAGAGACTCCGGGTGGGGAGCAGTACTTC	CSARETPGGEQYF
many	TRBV12-3/TRBV12-4	TRBJ2-5	TRBD1	TGTGCCAGCAGTTTTATGGGACAGATGGGGGTCCAAGAGACCCAGTACTTC	CASSFMGQMGVQETQYF
many	TRBV6-1	TRBJ2-2	NA	TGTGCCAGCAGTGTGGACAGAGAGCTTAACACCGGGGAGCTGTTTTTT	CASSVDRELNTGELFF
many	TRBV6-1	TRBJ2-7	NA	TGTGCCAGCAGTGAGACCGTTCTAGACAGGCCCCTTGCCGAGCAGTACTTC	CASSETVLDRPLAEQYF
NA	TRBV6-1	TRBJ1-2	NA	TGTGCCAGCAGTGAAGGGTATCGGTCCACCGGTTATGGCTACACCTTC	CASSEGYRSTGYGYTF
many	TRBV12-3/TRBV12-4	TRBJ1-5	NA	TGTGCCAGCAGCTCCCCGACAGCAGGAAGCTATCAGCCCCAGCATTTT	CASSSPTAGSYQPQHF
many	TRBV28	TRBJ2-7	TRBD1	TGTGCCAGCATCCCAAGGGACAGGGCCTACGAGCAGTACTTC	CASIPRDRAYEQYF
few	TRBV28	TRBJ1-2	NA	TGTGCCAGCAACCCGGTCGGCACGGTGCACCGGGGCTACACCTTC	CASNPVGTVHRGYTF
few	TRBV28	TRBJ1-2	TRBD1	TGTGCCAGCAGTTGGGACAGGGGAGGCTATGGCTACACCTTC	CASSWDRGGYGYTF
many	TRBV2	TRBJ1-5	TRBD1	TGTGCCAGCAGGGGGACAGGGAGCAATCAGCCCCAGCATTTT	CASRGTGSNQPQHF
many	TRBV15	TRBJ2-7	TRBD2	TGTGCCACCAGCCTAACTAGCGCTATCTACGAGCAGTACTTC	CATSLTSAIYEQYF
many	TRBV9	TRBJ2-3	NA	TGTGCCAGCAGCGTAGCGGGTGTTGGGAGCACAGATACGCAGTATTTT	CASSVAGVGSTDTQYF
NA	TRBV28	TRBJ2-5	TRBD1	TGTGCCAGCAGTTTCGGCCCCCCAAGGGGGCGCCGGGTCGGGGAGACCCAGTACTTC	CASSFGPPRGRRVGETQYF
many	TRBV7-9	TRBJ2-7	NA	TGTGCCAGCAGCTTAAGTGGGATTTCCTACGAGCAGTACTTC	CASSLSGISYEQYF
many	TRBV29-1	TRBJ2-5	NA	TGCAGCGTTGAACCGGGAATCCCCCAAGAGACCCAGTACTTC	CSVEPGIPQETQYF
many	TRBV6-5	TRBJ2-1	NA	TGTGCCAGCAGTTTAGGATCTAGGAAATACAATGAGCAGTTCTTC	CASSLGSRKYNEQFF
NA	TRBV2	TRBJ2-5	NA	TGTGCCAGCGGGATAATAGCAGGGTTGAAGACCCAGTACTTC	CASGIIAGLKTQYF
NA	TRBV7-9	TRBJ1-5	NA	TGTGCCAGCAGCTTAGTCGGGGAGACTCAGCCCCAGCATTTT	CASSLVGETQPQHF
once	TRBV7-6	TRBJ2-5	TRBD1	TGTGCCAGCAGTTACACGGGACAGGGGGAGACCCAGTACTTC	CASSYTGQGETQYF
many	TRBV12-3/TRBV12-4	TRBJ2-6	NA	TGTGCCAGCAGCCCGGTCGGGGCGGCTGGGGCCAACGTCCTGACTTTC	CASSPVGAAGANVLTF
many	TRBV5-4	TRBJ2-7	TRBD1	TGTGCCAGCAGCCGTGGGACAGCCTACGAGCAGTACTTC	CASSRGTAYEQYF
many	TRBV6-5	TRBJ1-2	NA	TGTGCCAGCAGTTACGGGGGCAGGGAGGGCGGCTACACCTTC	CASSYGGREGGYTF
once	TRBV6-1	TRBJ1-6	TRBD1	TGTGCCAGCAGGGTATCAGGGGGCGCAAATCGCTCACCCCTCCACTTT	CASRVSGGANRSPLHF
many	TRBV4-1	TRBJ2-2	NA	TGCGCCAGCAGCCAAACTAGCTCCGGGGAGCTGTTTTTT	CASSQTSSGELFF
many	TRBV2	TRBJ1-1	NA	TGTGCCAGCAGCAGACGGACCCTGAACACTGAAGCTTTCTTT	CASSRRTLNTEAFF
once	TRBV7-8	TRBJ1-2	NA	TGTGCCAGCAGCCCAAGGGCTAATAACTATGGCTACACCTTC	CASSPRANNYGYTF
NA	TRBV28	TRBJ2-5	NA	TGTGCCACCCATCGAGGAAATCAAGAGACCCAGTACTTC	CATHRGNQETQYF
many	TRBV2	TRBJ2-2	TRBD2	TGTGCCAGCGATGGGGAGGGACACACCGGGGAGCTGTTTTTT	CASDGEGHTGELFF
NA	TRBV6-2/TRBV6-3	TRBJ2-2	TRBD1	TGTGCCAGCAGACGACCGGGACAGCTAAACACCGGGGAGCTGTTTTTT	CASRRPGQLNTGELFF
many	TRBV24-1	TRBJ1-4	NA	TGTGCCACCAGTGACGCCGGACAGCCAAATGAAAAACTGTTTTTT	CATSDAGQPNEKLFF
NA	TRBV3-1	TRBJ2-5	TRBD2	TGTGCCAGCAGCCACCTGGTGCAACTAGCGGGAGACCAAGAGACCCAGTACTTC	CASSHLVQLAGDQETQYF
many	TRBV29-1	TRBJ1-2	NA	TGCAGCGTTGTAGGGTTTCATGGCTACACCTTC	CSVVGFHGYTF
many	TRBV30	TRBJ1-2	NA	TGTGCCTGGAGTGAGGGAGCTAACTATGGCTACACCTTC	CAWSEGANYGYTF
NA	TRBV27	TRBJ2-7	NA	TGTGCCAGCAGTATTTACATGGGGAAGACCTACGAGCAGTCCTTC	CASSIYMGKTYEQSF
many	TRBV19	TRBJ1-2	NA	TGTGCCAGTAGTATAGATTCGGGACTCCCGAGTGGCTACACCTTC	CASSIDSGLPSGYTF
NA	TRBV28	TRBJ1-2	TRBD1	TGTGCCAGCAGTGGACAGGGCTTGGACTATGGCTACACCTTC	CASSGQGLDYGYTF
many	TRBV15	TRBJ2-7	NA	TGTGCCACCAGCAGAGTCACTGACAGTTCCTACGAGCAGTACTTC	CATSRVTDSSYEQYF
many	TRBV11-2	TRBJ2-7	TRBD1	TGTGCCAGCAGCATCGGGACAGGGAACTACGAGCAGTACTTC	CASSIGTGNYEQYF